This T cell receptor beta chain stems from a study of PD-L1 blockade in urothelial cancer. Looking at the study overall: About 90% of the roughly 30 patients were men with bladder-origin urothelial cancer. At 3 weeks after treatment start (second dose) and again at 6 weeks, blood was analyzed.

The time point denotes: peripheral blood 6 weeks after treatment start. Peripheral blood mononuclear cells were collected from every patient before and during treatment, yielding between 1 and 8 samples per patient. Each PCR reaction had synthetic TCR analog templates spiked into it. Measured with immunoSEQ multiplex PCR; TCRdb has only the in-frame clones, and not every one. The table records tens of thousands of clones, more than 65% of them present only once. The CDR3 is 18 residues long. The germline gives CDR1 MGHRA, CDR2 YSYEKL. V was pared by 3 bases and J by 0 bases, with 10 bases of the junction left unmatched.

This chain joins TRBV4-1 and TRBJ1-2; 10 bases are shared with TRBD1. This TCR was recovered from a man between 65 and 85 years old with urothelial cancer. The specimen was PBMCs, collected around atezolizumab (anti-PD-L1) treatment. The CDR3 is CASSQATTGGLANYGYTF. In nucleotides, the CDR3 is TGCGCCAGCAGCCAGGCGACGACAGGGGGCCTAGCTAACTATGGCTACACCTTC.